This T cell receptor beta chain was sequenced during a study of cytomegalovirus exposure and HLA in healthy donors (dated by TCRdb to 2016 to 2017). Regarding the complete study: An earlier analysis of roughly 610 of the donors reported 250 to 300 Gb of sequence data and around 100 million unique TCR beta sequences obtained from about 200 million T cells. An early release that covered 640 HLA-typed donors contained approximately 300 gigabases of sequencing data and 65 million to 100 million unique TCR sequences. The genetic ancestry cluster associated with self-reported Caucasian donors included around 76% of the 350 to 500 genotyped donors. The study aimed to test whether cataloging public T cell receptors could reveal signatures of past pathogen exposure. The study profiled the T cell repertoires of some 610 subjects by immunosequencing and related them to cytomegalovirus serostatus. In addition to the first cohort of roughly 700 subjects, a separate validation cohort of 130 or so different subjects was used. High-throughput TCR immunosequencing, statistical association of individual TCRs with disease status, and machine learning were combined to predict cytomegalovirus infection status. A later analysis re-examined previously published TCR beta repertoires from several hundred donors and added high-resolution HLA genotyping to investigate patterns of TCR occurrence. The later analysis used no new phenotypic data to find candidate immune exposures, relying instead on TCR beta sequences and their occurrence across donors. An earlier analysis of 587 of the donors used high-throughput TCR beta sequencing to judge whether each TCR beta V gene segment behaved as functional or pseudogenic. Donor age, sex, ethnicity and CMV serostatus were compiled alongside the repertoire data. Genome-wide SNP genotypes for about three fifths of the 666 donors were used in a later genetic analysis, which treated that subset as a discovery cohort. All discovery cohort repertoires had been generated using a single sequencing platform. Class I and class II HLA loci were covered by the typing at four-digit resolution. The number of donors typed differed by locus, with roughly 620-630 for A, B, C, DRB1 and DQB1, around 500 for DQA1, approximately 570 for DPA1, and around 460 for DPB1. A handful of DR-DQ haplotypes were treated as single units for association and clustering because of strong linkage in the cohort. Among about 400 genotyped donors of the cohort, an average of roughly 230,000 unique TCR beta nucleotide sequences was sequenced per donor, of which approximately 18% were non-productive. Study-wide findings and limitations: Immune exposure information for the cohort was limited to CMV serostatus. A later analysis reported that several top co-occurrence clusters appeared linked to parvovirus B19, influenza, CMV and Epstein-Barr virus. An association between a missense DCLRE1C variant and V-gene and J-gene trimming of TCR beta chains was found in a later genetic analysis and replicated in an independent cohort. Cytomegalovirus status was reported to be diagnosed by the classifier with high specificity and sensitivity in both the original and validation cohorts. When HLA alleles, especially DR and DQ, strongly co-occurred, attributing TCR associations to individual alleles was difficult. Roughly uniform sequencing depth across donors was assumed in presence/absence analyses, although this assumption may not hold. According to a later analysis, most CMV-associated TCR beta chains appeared to be HLA-restricted, and the HLA associations seemed to be driven largely by CMV exposure. Because counts were too low, 15 or so rarely observed V segments, including chromosome 9 orphons, were excluded from the earlier analysis of around 590 of the donors. The study gave a list of 150 to 200 TCR beta chains associated with cytomegalovirus. Compared with the 666-donor mean, donors in an Asian-associated ancestry cluster had fewer N-insertions in productive TCRs, according to a later genetic analysis. This cohort had only TCR beta chains sequenced, and the lack of alpha or paired-chain data limited which features could be detected. The authors suggested that the approach could potentially be extended to other disease states and immunological phenotypes. A further reported finding was that TCR beta sequences accurately predicted the HLA-A and HLA-B alleles for most subjects in the first cohort. A group of highly shared sequence variants was considered likely to be a technical artifact of the sequencing pipeline. In an earlier analysis of approximately 600 of the donors, most TCR beta V segments were observed in productive rearrangements about 90% or about 30% of the time, broadly matching IMGT annotations. Specific HLA alleles were associated with over 15,000 TCR beta sequences at a false discovery rate of 0.05 in a later analysis. Because some donors lacked HLA typing at each locus, the association tests relied only on the typed subset. Linkage disequilibrium might explain the correlated functional status among segregating V segments, but an unknown experimental factor could not be excluded. In a later analysis, HLA-associated TCR beta chains were found to be more clonally expanded and to have lower generation probabilities than equally common non-associated chains. In a later analysis, the rate of TCR association differed among HLA loci, with DRB1 alleles having the most associated TCRs and HLA-C alleles having the fewest. The 87-base-pair reads could not distinguish some IMGT-functional V segments, including TRBV6-2 and TRBV6-3, so those segments were excluded. A few of the identified cytomegalovirus-associated TCR beta chains were confirmed in vitro to be specific for cytomegalovirus antigens. Across donors, most TCR sequences were observed very rarely, whereas some public TCRs were present in many individuals.

To prepare the library, the immunoSEQ multiplex PCR assay was applied. For the multiplex PCR, a mixture combining 60 forward primers for TCR Vbeta segments and 13 reverse primers for TCR Jbeta segments was used. The CDR3 region of rearranged TCR beta genes was amplified from genomic DNA by a multiplex PCR assay. The amplified TCR beta libraries were sequenced on the Illumina HiSeq System as 87-base-pair reads. As for the original processing: Across the 500 to 700 repertoires, a later analysis counted 78 million or so unique TCR beta chains, about 10 million of which were shared by at least two donors. To remove PCR and sequencing errors, raw reads were error-corrected and collapsed into unique sequences using a nearest-neighbor algorithm that merged closely related sequences. V, D and J gene segments were assigned by aligning CDR3 sequences to IMGT reference sequences. For a sequence to be retained, a match of at least six nucleotides to both a V gene segment and a J gene segment was required. Rearrangements were classified as productive when the CDR3 lacked stop codons and remained in frame with V and J, and all other rearrangements were classified as non-productive. Following IMGT convention, CDR3 was defined as the stretch from the second conserved V-encoded cysteine up to the conserved J-encoded phenylalanine. The earlier analysis of about 570 of the donors excluded any sequence lacking an unambiguous match to a single V gene segment. An earlier analysis of approximately 590 of the donors called V segments functional above 56.7% productive rearrangements and segregating when the between-donor standard deviation exceeded 5%. A statistical classification framework was developed to diagnose cytomegalovirus status using the catalog of TCR beta chain sequences. A later analysis assigned V and J genes by comparing TCR nucleotide sequences with IMGT/GENE-DB human TR gene sequences. A later analysis assigned CDR3 sequences and most-parsimonious VDJ recombination scenarios with the TCRdist pipeline. In a later analysis, each TCR beta chain was defined by its CDR3 amino acid sequence together with its V-gene family, and reads without a unique V-gene family were excluded. In a later analysis, nearly 600 highly shared, low-generation-probability nucleotide sequences were removed to address suspected cross-contamination and a sequencing artifact. A later analysis calculated a clonal expansion index for each public chain from normalized within-repertoire ranks of inferred template counts. Generation probabilities in a later analysis came from a VDJ recombination model fitted to out-of-frame rearrangements, and those results were checked against IGoR. In a later analysis, TCR-TCR, TCR-HLA and TCR-CMV co-occurrence was scored with hypergeometric tests, and a repertoire-size bias correction was applied to TCR pairs. False discovery rates were estimated in a later analysis by permuting HLA or CMV assignments 20 times. In a later analysis, co-occurring TCRs were grouped with DBSCAN, and TCRdist sequence similarity was added when clustering was performed within HLA-allele-positive subsets. Repertoires with fewer than 30,000 or more than 120,000 public chains were left out of co-occurrence clustering, as were four to six repertoires with anomalous nucleotide sharing. TCRdb's version of the immuneACCESS table is confined to in-frame rearrangements and falls short of the full clone set. An unresolved V gene accounts for under half of the shortfall where checked; the remainder is of unknown origin. That table is the source of V, J and clone size, and D and trimming were worked out from the DNA. For this sample there are more than 60,000 clones; under 85% appear just once. Together, the top ten hold about 2.7% of the sample.

The cohort was made up of 500 to 800 healthy bone marrow donors. All cohort members were sampled while nominally healthy, although unrecorded immune exposures were likely present. The donor tested CMV seronegative, placing the donor among the approximately 360 seronegative members of the cohort. A peripheral blood sample was collected from each donor, and TCR beta sequencing was performed on peripheral blood mononuclear cells. Genomic DNA was extracted from the blood cell samples with the Qiagen DNeasy Blood Extraction Kit. Spanning cysteine to phenylalanine, the CDR3 consists of 15 amino acids. The CDR3 DNA has 45 bases and is translated from base 1. V loses 2 bases of germline sequence and J loses 0 bases, and the interval between the two ends is 11 bases. The germline V gene (reference sequence) supplies CDR1 SEHNR and CDR2 FQNEAQ. This clone showed up just a few times. Its antigen is unknown. Base qualities are not recorded, but no much larger clone differs from it by a single base.

Source material: PBMCs. The TCR was taken from a young woman in good health and CMV-seronegative. The rearranged segments are TRBV7-9 and TRBJ2-7, with the D gene not clear enough to name. The CDR3 is CASSLLSQSSYEQYF. DNA sequence: TGTGCCAGCAGCTTATTAAGCCAAAGCTCCTACGAGCAGTACTTC.